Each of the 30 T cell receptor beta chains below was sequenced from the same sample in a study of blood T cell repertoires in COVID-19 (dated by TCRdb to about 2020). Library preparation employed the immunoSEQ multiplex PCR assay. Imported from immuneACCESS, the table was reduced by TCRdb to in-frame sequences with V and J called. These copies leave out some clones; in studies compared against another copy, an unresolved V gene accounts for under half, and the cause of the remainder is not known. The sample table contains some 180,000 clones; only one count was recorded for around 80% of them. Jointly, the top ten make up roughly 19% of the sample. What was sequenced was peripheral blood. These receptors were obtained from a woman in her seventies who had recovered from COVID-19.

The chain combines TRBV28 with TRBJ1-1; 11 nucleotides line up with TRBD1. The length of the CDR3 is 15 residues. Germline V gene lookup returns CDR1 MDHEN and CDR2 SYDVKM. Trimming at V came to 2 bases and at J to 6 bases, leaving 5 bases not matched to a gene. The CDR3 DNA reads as TGTGCCAGCAGTTTACCAGGACAGGGGGCGGCTGAAGCTTTCTTT. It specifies CASSLPGQGAAEAFF.

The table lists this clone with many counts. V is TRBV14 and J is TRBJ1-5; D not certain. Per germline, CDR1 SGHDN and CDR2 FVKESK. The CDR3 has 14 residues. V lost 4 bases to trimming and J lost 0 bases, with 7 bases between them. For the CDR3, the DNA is TGTGCCAGCAGCCCGTCCTATAGCAATCAGCCCCAGCATTTT. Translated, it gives CASSPSYSNQPQHF.

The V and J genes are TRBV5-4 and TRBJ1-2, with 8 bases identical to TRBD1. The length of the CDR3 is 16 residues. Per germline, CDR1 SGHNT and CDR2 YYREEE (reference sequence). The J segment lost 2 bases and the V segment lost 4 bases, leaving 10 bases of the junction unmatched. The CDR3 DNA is TGTGCCAGCAGCCCCCCTGGGGCAGGGGGCAACTATGGCTACACCTTC. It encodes CASSPPGAGGNYGYTF.

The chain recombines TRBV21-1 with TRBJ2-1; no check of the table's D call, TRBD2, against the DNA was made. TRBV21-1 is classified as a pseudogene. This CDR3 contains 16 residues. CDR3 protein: CASSNRAGGISDEQFF. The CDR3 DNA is TGTGCCAGCAGCAACCGAGCGGGAGGCATTTCGGATGAGCAGTTCTTC.

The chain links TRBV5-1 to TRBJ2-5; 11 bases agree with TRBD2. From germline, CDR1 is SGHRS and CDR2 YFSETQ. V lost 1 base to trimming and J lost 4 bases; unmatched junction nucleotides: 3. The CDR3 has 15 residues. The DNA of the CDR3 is TGCGCCAGCAGCTTGCGCCTAGCGGGGGGAGAGACCCAGTACTTC. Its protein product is CASSLRLAGGETQYF. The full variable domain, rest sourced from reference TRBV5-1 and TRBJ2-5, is KAGVTQTPRYLIKTRGQQVTLSCSPISGHRSVSWYQQTPGQGLQFLFEYFSETQRNKGNFPGRFSGRQFSNSRSEMNVSTLELGDSALYLCASSLRLAGGETQYFGPGTRLLVL.

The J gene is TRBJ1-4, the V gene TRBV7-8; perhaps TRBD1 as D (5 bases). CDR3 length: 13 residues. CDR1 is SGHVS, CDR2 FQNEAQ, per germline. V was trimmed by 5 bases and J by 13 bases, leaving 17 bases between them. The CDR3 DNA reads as TGTGCCAGCAGCCCACGGGAGCAGGGAGTACTGTTTTTT. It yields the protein CASSPREQGVLFF.

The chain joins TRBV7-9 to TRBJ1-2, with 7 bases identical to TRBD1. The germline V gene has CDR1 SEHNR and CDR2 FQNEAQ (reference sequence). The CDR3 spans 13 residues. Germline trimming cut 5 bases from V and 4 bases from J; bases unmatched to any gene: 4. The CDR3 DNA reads TGTGCCAGCAGCCGCGGGACAGCCTATGGCTACACCTTC. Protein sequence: CASSRGTAYGYTF.

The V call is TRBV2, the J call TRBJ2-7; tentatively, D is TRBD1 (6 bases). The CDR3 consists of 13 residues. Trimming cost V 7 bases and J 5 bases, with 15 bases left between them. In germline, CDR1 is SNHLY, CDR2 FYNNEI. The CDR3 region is CASKQGTLNEQYF. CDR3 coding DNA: TGTGCCAGCAAGCAGGGGACGTTGAACGAGCAGTACTTC.

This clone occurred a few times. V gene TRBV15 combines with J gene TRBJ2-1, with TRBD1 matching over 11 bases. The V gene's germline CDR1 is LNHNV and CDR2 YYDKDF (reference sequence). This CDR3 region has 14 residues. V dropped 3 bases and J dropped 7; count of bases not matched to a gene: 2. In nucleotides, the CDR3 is TGTGCCACCAGCAGCGGGACAGGGGGTAATGAGCAGTTCTTC. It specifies CATSSGTGGNEQFF.

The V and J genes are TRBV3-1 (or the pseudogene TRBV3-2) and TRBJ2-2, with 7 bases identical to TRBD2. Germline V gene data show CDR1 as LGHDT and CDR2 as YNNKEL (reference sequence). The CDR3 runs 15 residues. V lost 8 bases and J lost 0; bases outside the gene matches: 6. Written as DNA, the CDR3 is TGTGCCAGCGCGACTAGCAATTCGAACACCGGGGAGCTGTTTTTT. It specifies CASATSNSNTGELFF.

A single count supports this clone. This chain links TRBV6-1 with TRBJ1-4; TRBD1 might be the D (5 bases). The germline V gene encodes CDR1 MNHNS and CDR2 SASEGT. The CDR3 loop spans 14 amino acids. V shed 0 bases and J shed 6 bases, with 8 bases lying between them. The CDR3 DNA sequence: TGTGCCAGCAGTGAAGCCCGGGGGGATGAAAAACTGTTTTTT. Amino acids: CASSEARGDEKLFF.

In DNA form, the CDR3 reads TGTGCCAGTCAGGACACCCTTGGAAACACCATATATTTT. Protein: CASQDTLGNTIYF. This rearrangement joins TRBV12-3 or TRBV12-4 to TRBJ1-3; perhaps TRBD1 as D (5 bases). This CDR3 has 13 amino acids. V was clipped by 9 bases and J by 3 bases, with 12 bases between them.

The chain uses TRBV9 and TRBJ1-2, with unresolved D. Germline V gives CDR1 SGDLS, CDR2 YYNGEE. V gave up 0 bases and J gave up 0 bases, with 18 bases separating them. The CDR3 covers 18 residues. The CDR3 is CASSVERGGGNPNYGYTF. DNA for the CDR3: TGTGCCAGCAGCGTAGAAAGAGGAGGAGGCAACCCTAACTATGGCTACACCTTC.

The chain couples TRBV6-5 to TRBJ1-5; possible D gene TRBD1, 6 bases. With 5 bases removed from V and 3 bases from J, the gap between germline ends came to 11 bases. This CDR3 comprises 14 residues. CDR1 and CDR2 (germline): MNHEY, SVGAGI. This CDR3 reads CASSRTGNNQPQHF. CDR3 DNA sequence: TGTGCCAGCAGTCGCACAGGGAACAATCAGCCCCAGCATTTT.

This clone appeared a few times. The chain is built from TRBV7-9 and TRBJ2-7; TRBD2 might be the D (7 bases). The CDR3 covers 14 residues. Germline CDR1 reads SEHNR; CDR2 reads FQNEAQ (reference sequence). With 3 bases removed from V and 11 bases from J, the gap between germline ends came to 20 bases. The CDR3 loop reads CASSFGGPLELEYF. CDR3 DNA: TGTGCCAGCAGCTTCGGGGGGCCGCTGGAGCTGGAGTACTTC.

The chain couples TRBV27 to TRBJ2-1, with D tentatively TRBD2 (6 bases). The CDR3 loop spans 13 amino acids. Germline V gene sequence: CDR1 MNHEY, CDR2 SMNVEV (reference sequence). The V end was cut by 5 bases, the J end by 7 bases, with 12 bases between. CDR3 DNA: TGTGCCAGCAGTCCCCAACTAGCTAATGAGCAGTTCTTC. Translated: CASSPQLANEQFF.

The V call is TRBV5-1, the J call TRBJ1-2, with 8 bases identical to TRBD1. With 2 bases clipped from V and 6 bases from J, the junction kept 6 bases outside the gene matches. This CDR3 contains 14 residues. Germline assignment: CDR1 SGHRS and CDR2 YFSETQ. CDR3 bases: TGCGCCAGCAGCTTTGGACAGGGAAAGGATGGCTACACCTTC. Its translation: CASSFGQGKDGYTF.

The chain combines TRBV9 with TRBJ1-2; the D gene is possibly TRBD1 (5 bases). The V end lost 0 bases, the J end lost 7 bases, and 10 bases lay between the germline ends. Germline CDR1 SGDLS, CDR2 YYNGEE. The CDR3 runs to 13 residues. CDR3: CASSVGWGAGYTF. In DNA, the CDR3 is TGTGCCAGCAGCGTAGGGTGGGGCGCTGGCTACACCTTC. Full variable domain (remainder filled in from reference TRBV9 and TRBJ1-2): DSGVTQTPKHLITATGQRVTLRCSPRSGDLSVYWYQQSLDQGLQFLIQYYNGEERAKGNILERFSAQQFPDLHSELNLSSLELGDSALYFCASSVGWGAGYTFGSGTRLTVV.

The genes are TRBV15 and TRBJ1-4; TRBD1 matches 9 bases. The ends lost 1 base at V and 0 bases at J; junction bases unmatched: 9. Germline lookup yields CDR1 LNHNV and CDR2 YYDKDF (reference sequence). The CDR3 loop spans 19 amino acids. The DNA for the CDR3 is TGTGCCACCAGCAGAGGGGGGACAGGGTTGTTTGCAACTAATGAAAAACTGTTTTTT. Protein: CATSRGGTGLFATNEKLFF.

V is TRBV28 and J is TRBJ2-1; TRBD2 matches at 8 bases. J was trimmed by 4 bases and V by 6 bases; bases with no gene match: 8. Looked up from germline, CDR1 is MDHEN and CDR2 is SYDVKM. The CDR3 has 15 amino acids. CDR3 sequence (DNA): TGTGCCAGCAGCCCAAGCGGGAGAGGGTACAATGAGCAGTTCTTC. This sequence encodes CASSPSGRGYNEQFF.

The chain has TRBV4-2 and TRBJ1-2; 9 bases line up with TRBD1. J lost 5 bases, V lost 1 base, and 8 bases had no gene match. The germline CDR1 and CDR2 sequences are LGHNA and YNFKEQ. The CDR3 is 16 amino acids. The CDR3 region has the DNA TGTGCCAGCAGCCAAGCTCCGGGACAGGGCATATATGGCTACACCTTC. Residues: CASSQAPGQGIYGYTF.

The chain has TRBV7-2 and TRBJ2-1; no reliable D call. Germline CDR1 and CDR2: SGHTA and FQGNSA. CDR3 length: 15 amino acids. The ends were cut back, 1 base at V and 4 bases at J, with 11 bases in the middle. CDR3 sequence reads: CASSLGPVAYNEQFF. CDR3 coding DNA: TGTGCCAGCAGCTTAGGCCCGGTCGCGTACAATGAGCAGTTCTTC.

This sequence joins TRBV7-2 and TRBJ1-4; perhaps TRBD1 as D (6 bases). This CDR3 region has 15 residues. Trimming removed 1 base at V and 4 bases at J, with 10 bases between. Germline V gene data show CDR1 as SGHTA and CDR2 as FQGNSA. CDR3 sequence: CASSLGQELNEKLFF. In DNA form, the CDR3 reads TGTGCCAGCAGCTTAGGACAGGAGCTTAATGAAAAACTGTTTTTT. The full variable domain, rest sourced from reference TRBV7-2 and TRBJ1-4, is GAGVSQSPSNKVTEKGKDVELRCDPISGHTALYWYRQSLGQGLEFLIYFQGNSAPDKSGLPSDRFSAERTGGSVSTLTIQRTQQEDSAVYLCASSLGQELNEKLFFGSGTQLSVL.

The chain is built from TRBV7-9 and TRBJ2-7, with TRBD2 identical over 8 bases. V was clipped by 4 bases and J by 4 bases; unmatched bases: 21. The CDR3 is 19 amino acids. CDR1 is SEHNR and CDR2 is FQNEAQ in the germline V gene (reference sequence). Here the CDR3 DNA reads TGTGCCAGCAGCTCCCCGGGGGGAGCCAAGGGCGGGAGGATATACGAGCAGTACTTC. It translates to CASSSPGGAKGGRIYEQYF.

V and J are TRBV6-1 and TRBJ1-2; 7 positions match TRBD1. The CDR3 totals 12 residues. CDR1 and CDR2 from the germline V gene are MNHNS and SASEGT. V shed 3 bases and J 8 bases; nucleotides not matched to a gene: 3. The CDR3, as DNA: TGTGCCAGCAGTGACAGACAGGGAGGCTACACCTTC. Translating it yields CASSDRQGGYTF.

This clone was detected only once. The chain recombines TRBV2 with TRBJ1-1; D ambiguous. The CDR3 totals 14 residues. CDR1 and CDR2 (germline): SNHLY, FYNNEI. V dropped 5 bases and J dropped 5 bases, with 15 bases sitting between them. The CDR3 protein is CASSTRVRGTEAFF. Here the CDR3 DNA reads TGTGCCAGCAGTACCCGGGTCCGAGGGACTGAAGCTTTCTTT.

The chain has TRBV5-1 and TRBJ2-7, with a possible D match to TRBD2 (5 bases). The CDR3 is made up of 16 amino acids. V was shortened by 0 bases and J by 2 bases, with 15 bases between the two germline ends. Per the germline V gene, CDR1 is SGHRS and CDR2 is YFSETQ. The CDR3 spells CASSLGPRVGTYEQYF. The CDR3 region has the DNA TGCGCCAGCAGCTTGGGGCCGAGGGTGGGAACCTACGAGCAGTACTTC.

Here the CDR3 reads CASSHPLAGDRRSYNEQFF. CDR3 nucleotide sequence: TGTGCCAGCAGCCATCCTTTAGCGGGAGATCGGAGGTCCTACAATGAGCAGTTCTTC. The chain combines TRBV7-2 with TRBJ2-1; 9 positions agree with TRBD2. The CDR3 runs to 19 residues. The junction had 15 bases not matched to a gene; V was cut back by 5 bases and J by 1 base. The V gene's germline CDR1 is SGHTA and CDR2 FQGNSA.

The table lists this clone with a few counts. CDR3 region: CASSAGTGTRTDTQYF. DNA of the CDR3: TGTGCCAGCAGCGCCGGGACAGGGACCCGCACAGATACGCAGTATTTT. This chain uses TRBV9 with TRBJ2-3, with 9 positions matching TRBD1. V shed 3 bases and J 1 base; nucleotides not matched to a gene: 6. This CDR3 is built from 16 residues. CDR1 is SGDLS, CDR2 YYNGEE, per germline.

The CDR3 protein is CASSLDGRGTEAFF. CDR3 bases: TGTGCCAGCAGCTTAGACGGGCGGGGCACTGAAGCTTTCTTT. The J gene is TRBJ1-1, the V gene TRBV7-2, with unresolved D. V gave up 1 base and J gave up 4 bases, with 10 bases separating them. The CDR3 consists of 14 residues. Germline V gene data show CDR1 as SGHTA and CDR2 as FQGNSA.